This entry lists 7 T cell receptor beta chains sequenced from one sample in a study of blood T cell repertoires in COVID-19. Only in-frame clones appear in the TCRdb table, and some are missing; sequencing was by immunoSEQ multiplex PCR. This sample has 200,000 to 300,000 clones, with roughly 80% found just once. Sample: peripheral blood. The receptor source for this set is an elderly woman with acute or convalescent COVID-19.

The CDR3 loop reads CASSLFGGQGARGYTF. The CDR3 bases are TGTGCCAGCAGTTTATTTGGAGGACAGGGGGCGCGTGGCTACACCTTC. V gene TRBV28 combines with J gene TRBJ1-2; 11 positions agree with TRBD1. CDR1 is MDHEN, CDR2 SYDVKM, per germline. The CDR3 contains 16 residues. V shed 1 base, J shed 7 bases, and the junction held 8 bases outside the gene matches.

The chain couples TRBV19 to TRBJ2-1; 7 bases are a match to TRBD2. Germline lookup yields CDR1 LNHDA and CDR2 SQIVND (reference sequence). The CDR3 spans 13 residues. The V gene end was trimmed by 6 bases and the J gene end by 10 bases; junction bases not matched to a gene: 9. The CDR3 region has the DNA TGTGCCAGTAGCAGCGGGGCCGGTGGGGAGCAGTTCTTC. Its protein product is CASSSGAGGEQFF.

The chain has TRBV30 and TRBJ1-3; D is possibly TRBD1 (6 bases). Per the germline V gene, CDR1 is GTSNPN and CDR2 is SVGIG (reference sequence). The V end was cut by 4 bases, the J end by 0 bases, with 13 bases between. The CDR3 sequence is 15 residues long. The CDR3 DNA is TGTGCCTGGACACCAGGGGCCCTCTCTGGAAACACCATATATTTT. Protein product: CAWTPGALSGNTIYF.

The genes are TRBV27 and TRBJ2-1; 8 nucleotides align to TRBD1. The J segment lost 0 bases and the V segment lost 6 bases, leaving 13 bases of the junction unmatched. The CDR3 is 18 residues long. Germline CDR1 MNHEY, CDR2 SMNVEV (reference sequence). CDR3 protein: CASSGTGLIPYSYNEQFF. DNA of the CDR3: TGTGCCAGCAGCGGGACAGGTCTAATCCCGTACTCCTACAATGAGCAGTTCTTC.

As for this clone: The same CDR3 arises from other DNA sequences in this sample as well. V is TRBV6-5 and J is TRBJ1-2, with D perhaps TRBD1 (5 bases). V dropped 5 bases and J dropped 2 bases, with 9 bases sitting between them. Germline loops: CDR1 MNHEY, CDR2 SVGAGI. This CDR3 is 13 amino acids long. The CDR3 protein is CASSPTVNYGYTF. The CDR3 nucleotides are TGTGCCAGCAGTCCGACAGTCAACTATGGCTACACCTTC.

The CDR3: CASSYWTGSYSPLHF. CDR3 nucleotide sequence: TGTGCCAGCAGTTACTGGACAGGGAGTTATTCACCCCTCCACTTT. The chain couples TRBV6-5 to TRBJ1-6; 8 positions agree with TRBD1. There are 15 residues in the CDR3. The V and J ends lost 1 base and 8 bases, in that order; junction bases with no gene match: 4. The V gene's germline CDR1 is MNHEY and CDR2 SVGAGI.

The V and J genes are TRBV28 and TRBJ1-2; D gene ambiguous. In germline, CDR1 is MDHEN, CDR2 SYDVKM. V shed 3 bases and J shed 4 bases, with 9 bases lying between them. This CDR3 has 13 amino acids. CDR3 DNA sequence: TGTGCCAGCAGTTTCGCCACGGTCTATGGCTACACCTTC. This sequence encodes CASSFATVYGYTF.